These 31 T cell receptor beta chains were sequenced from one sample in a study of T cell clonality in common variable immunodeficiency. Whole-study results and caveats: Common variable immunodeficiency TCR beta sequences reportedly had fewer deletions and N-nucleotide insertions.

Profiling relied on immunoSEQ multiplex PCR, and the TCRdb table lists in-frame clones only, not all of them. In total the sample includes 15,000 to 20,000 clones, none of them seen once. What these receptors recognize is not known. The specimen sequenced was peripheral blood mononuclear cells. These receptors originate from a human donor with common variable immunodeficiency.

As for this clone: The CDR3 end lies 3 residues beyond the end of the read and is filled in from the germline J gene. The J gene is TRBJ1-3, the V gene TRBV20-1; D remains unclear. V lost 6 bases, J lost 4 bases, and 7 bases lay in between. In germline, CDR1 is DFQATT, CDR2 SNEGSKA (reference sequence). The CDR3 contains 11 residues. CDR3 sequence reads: CSARVGNTIYF. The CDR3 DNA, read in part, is TGCAGTGCCCGGGTCGGAAACACC.

The sequenced CDR3 bases are TGTGCCAGCTCGTCCTCGATAGCCGGACAGGGCGTCGAG. Encoded protein: CASSSSIAGQGVE. The whole CDR3 is CASSSSIAGQGVEQYF. The chain recombines TRBV18 with TRBJ2-7, with TRBD1 matching over 8 bases. With the read ending 3 residues before the CDR3 end, the germline J gene is used to fill in that end. V was pared by 6 bases and J by 6 bases, with 16 bases of the junction left unmatched. The CDR3 totals 16 residues. Germline lookup yields CDR1 KGHSH and CDR2 LQKENI.

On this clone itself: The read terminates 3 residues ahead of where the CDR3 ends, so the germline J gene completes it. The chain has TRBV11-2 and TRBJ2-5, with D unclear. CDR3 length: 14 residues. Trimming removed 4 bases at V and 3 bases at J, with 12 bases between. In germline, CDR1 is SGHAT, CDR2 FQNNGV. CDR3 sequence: CASSSLVHKETQYF. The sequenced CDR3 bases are TGTGCCAGCAGCTCGCTAGTTCACAAAGAGACC.

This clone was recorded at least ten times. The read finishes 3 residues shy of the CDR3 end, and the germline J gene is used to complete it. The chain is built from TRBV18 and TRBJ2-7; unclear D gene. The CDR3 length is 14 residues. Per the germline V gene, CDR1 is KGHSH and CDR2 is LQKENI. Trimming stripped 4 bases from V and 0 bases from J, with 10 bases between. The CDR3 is CASSREVSSYEQYF. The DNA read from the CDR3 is TGTGCCAGCTCACGAGAGGTTTCCTCCTACGAG.

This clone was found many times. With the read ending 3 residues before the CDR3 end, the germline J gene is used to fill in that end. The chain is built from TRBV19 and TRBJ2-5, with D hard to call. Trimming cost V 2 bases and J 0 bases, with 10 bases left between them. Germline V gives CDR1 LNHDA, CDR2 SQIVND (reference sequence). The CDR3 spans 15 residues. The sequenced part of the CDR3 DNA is TGTGCCAGTAGTATAAGACAACAGTACCAAGAGACC. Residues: CASSIRQQYQET. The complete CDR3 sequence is CASSIRQQYQETQYF.

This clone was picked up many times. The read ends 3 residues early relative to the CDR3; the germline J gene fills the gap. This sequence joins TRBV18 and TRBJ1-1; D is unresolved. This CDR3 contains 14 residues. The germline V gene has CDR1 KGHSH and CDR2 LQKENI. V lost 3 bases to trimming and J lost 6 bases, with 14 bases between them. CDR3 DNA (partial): TGTGCCAGCTCACCCCCCCTATCCCACGCTGAA. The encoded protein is CASSPPLSHAE. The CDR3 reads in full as CASSPPLSHAEAFF.

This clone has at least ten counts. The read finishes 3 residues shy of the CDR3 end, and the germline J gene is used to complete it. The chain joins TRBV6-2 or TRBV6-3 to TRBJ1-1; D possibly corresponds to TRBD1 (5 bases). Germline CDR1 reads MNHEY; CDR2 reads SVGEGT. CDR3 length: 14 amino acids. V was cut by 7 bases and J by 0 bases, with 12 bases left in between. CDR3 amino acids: CASTPLQVNTEAFF. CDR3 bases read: TGTGCCAGCACCCCTCTACAGGTGAACACTGAA.

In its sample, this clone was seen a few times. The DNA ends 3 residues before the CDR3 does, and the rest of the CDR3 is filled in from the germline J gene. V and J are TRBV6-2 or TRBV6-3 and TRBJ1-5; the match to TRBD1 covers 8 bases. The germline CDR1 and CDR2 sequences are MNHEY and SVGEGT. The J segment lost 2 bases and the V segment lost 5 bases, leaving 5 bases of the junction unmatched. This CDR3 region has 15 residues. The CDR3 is CASSLQGDGNQPQHF. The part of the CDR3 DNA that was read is TGTGCCAGCAGTCTACAGGGGGATGGCAATCAGCCC.

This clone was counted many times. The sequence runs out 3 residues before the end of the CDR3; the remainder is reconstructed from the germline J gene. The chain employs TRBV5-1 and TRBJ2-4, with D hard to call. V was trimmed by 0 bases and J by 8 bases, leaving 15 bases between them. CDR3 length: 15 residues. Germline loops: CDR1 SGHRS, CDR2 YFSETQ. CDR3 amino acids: CASSLADSSKHIQYF. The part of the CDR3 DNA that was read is TGCGCCAGCAGCTTGGCAGACTCCTCAAAACACATT.

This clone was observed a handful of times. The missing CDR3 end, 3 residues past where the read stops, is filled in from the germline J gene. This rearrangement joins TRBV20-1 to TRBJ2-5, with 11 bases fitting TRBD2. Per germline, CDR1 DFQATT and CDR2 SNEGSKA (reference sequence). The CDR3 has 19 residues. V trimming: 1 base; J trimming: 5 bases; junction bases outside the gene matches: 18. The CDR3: CSARVKGSSGGTGGETQYF. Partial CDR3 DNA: TGCAGTGCTAGAGTTAAAGGATCTAGCGGGGGGACCGGAGGTGAGACC.

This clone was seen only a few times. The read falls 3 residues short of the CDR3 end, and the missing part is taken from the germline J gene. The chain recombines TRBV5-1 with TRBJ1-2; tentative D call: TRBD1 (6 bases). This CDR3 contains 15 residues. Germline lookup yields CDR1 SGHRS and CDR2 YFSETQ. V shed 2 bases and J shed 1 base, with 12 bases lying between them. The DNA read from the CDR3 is TGCGCCAGCAGCTTAAAACAGGGATTTAACTATGGC. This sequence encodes CASSLKQGFNYG. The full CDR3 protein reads CASSLKQGFNYGYTF.

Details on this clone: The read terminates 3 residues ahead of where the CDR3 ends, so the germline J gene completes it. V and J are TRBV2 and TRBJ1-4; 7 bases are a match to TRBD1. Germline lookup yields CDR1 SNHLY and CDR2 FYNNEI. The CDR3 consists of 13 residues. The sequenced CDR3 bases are TGTGCCAGCACACGGGACAGTTCGGGGAAA. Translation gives CASTRDSSGK. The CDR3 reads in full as CASTRDSSGKLFF.

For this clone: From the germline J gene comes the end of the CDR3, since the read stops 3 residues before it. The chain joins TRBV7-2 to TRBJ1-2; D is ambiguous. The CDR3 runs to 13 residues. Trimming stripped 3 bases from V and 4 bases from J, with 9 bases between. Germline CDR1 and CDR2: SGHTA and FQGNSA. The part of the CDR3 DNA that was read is TGTGCCAGCAGCTTTGAGGGTAGCTATGGC. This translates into CASSFEGSYG. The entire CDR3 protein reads CASSFEGSYGYTF. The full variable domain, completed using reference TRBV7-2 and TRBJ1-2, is GAGVSQSPSNKVTEKGKDVELRCDPISGHTALYWYRQSLGQGLEFLIYFQGNSAPDKSGLPSDRFSAERTGGSVSTLTIQRTQQEDSAVYLCASSFEGSYGYTFGSGTRLTVV.

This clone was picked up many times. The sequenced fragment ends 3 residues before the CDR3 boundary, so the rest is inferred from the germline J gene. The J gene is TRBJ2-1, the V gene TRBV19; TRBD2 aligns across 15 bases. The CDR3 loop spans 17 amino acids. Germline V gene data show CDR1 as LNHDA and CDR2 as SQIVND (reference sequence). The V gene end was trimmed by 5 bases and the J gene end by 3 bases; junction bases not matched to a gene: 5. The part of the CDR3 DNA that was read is TGTGCCAGTAGTGCAGGGACTAGCGGGAGGTTCTACAATGAG. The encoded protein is CASSAGTSGRFYNE. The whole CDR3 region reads CASSAGTSGRFYNEQFF.

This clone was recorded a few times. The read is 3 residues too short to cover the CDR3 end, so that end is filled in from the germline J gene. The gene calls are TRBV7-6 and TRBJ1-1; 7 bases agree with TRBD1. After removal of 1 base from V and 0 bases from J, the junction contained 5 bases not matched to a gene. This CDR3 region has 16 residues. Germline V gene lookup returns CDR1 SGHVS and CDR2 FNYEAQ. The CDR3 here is CASSLGLGTVNTEAFF. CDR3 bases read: TGTGCCAGCAGCTTAGGACTCGGGACAGTGAACACTGAA.

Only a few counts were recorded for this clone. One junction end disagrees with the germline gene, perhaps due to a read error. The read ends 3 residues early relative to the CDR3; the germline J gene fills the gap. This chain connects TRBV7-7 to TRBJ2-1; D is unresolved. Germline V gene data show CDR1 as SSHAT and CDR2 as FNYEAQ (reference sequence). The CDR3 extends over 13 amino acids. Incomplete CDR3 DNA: TGTGCTAGCAGCTTAGAATCTCTAGGTGAG. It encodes CASSLESLGE. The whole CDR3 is CASSLESLGEQFF.

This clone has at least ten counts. The CDR3 sequence is CASGLSRWGLGIMNTEAFF. The covered CDR3 bases are TGTGCTAGTGGTTTGTCAAGGTGGGGGCTTGGAATCATGAACACTGAA. The chain links TRBV12-5 to TRBJ1-1, with D possibly being TRBD1 (6 bases). From the germline J gene comes the end of the CDR3, since the read stops 3 residues before it. The germline V gene encodes CDR1 LGHNT and CDR2 FRNRAP. V was clipped by 2 bases and J by 0 bases, with 22 bases between them. The length of the CDR3 is 19 residues.

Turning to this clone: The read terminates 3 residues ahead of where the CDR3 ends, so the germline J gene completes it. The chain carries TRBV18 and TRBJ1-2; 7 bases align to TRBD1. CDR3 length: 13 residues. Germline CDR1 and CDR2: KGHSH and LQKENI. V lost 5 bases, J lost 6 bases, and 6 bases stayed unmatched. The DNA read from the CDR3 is TGTGCCAGCTCATACACAGGGGAGGATGGC. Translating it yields CASSYTGEDG. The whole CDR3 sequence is CASSYTGEDGYTF.

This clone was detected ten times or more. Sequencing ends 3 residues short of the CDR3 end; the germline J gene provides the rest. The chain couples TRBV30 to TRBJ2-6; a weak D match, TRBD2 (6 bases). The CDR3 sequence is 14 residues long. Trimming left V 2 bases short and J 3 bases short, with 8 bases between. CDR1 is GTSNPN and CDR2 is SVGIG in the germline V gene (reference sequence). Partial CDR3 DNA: TGTGCCTGGAGTAGGGGAGGTGGGGCCAACGTC. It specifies CAWSRGGGANV. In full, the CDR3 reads CAWSRGGGANVLTF.

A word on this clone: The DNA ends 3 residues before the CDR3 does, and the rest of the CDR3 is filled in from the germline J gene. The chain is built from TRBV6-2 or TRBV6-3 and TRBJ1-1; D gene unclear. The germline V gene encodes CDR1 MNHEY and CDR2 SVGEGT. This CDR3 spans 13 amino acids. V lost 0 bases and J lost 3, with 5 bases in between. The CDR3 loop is CASSYSRDTEAFF. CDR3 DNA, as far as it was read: TGTGCCAGCAGTTACTCCCGGGACACTGAA.

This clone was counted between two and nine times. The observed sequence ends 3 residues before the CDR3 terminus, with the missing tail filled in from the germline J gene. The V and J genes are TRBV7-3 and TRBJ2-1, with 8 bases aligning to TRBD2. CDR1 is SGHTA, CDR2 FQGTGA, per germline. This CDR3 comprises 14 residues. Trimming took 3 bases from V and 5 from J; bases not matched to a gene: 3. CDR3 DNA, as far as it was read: TGTGCCAGCAGCTTCGGGGGGGGAGACAATGAG. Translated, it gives CASSFGGGDNE. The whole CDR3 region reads CASSFGGGDNEQFF.

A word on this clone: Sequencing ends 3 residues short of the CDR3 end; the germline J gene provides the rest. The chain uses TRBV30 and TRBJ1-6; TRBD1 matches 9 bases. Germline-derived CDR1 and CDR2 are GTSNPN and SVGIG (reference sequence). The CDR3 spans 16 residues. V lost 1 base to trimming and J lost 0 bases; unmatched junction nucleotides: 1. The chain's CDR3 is CAWSGDRDSYNSPLHF. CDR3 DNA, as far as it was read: TGTGCCTGGAGTGGGGACAGGGACTCCTATAATTCACCC.

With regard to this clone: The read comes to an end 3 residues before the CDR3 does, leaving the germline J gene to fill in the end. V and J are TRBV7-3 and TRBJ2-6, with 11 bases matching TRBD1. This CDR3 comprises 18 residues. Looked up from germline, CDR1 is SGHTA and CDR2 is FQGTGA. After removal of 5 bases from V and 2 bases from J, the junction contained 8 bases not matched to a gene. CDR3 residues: CASSPDRGRNTGANVLTF. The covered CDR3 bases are TGTGCCAGCAGCCCGGACAGGGGGCGGAATACTGGGGCCAACGTC.

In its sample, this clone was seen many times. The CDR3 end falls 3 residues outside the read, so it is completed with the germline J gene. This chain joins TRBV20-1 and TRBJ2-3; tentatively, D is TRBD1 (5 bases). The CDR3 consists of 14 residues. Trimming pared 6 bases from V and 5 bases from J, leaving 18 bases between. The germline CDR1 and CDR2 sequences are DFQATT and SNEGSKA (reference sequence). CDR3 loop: CSAPGGASRDTQYF. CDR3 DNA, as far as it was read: TGCAGTGCCCCAGGTGGGGCTAGTAGAGATACG.

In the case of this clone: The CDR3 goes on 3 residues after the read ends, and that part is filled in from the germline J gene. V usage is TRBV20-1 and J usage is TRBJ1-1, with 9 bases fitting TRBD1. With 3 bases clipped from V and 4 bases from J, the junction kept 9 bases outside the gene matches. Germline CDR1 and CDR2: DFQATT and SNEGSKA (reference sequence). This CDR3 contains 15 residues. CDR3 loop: CSARERRDRVTEAFF. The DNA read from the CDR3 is TGCAGTGCTAGGGAGCGCCGGGACAGGGTCACTGAA.

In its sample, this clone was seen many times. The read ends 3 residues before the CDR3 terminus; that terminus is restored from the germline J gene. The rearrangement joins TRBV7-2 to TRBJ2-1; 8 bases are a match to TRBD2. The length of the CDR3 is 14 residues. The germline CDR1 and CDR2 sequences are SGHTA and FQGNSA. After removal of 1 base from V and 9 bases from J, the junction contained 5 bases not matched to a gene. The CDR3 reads CASSLGGLGSEQFF. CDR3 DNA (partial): TGTGCCAGCAGCTTAGGGGGACTAGGTTCTGAG. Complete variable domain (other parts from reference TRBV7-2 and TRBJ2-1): GAGVSQSPSNKVTEKGKDVELRCDPISGHTALYWYRQSLGQGLEFLIYFQGNSAPDKSGLPSDRFSAERTGGSVSTLTIQRTQQEDSAVYLCASSLGGLGSEQFFGPGTRLTVL.

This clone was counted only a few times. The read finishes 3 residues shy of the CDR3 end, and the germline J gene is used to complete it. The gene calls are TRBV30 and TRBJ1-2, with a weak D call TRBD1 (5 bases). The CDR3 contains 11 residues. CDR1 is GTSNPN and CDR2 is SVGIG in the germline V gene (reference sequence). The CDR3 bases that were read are TGTGCCTGGGCGGTGGGGCAAGGC. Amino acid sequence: CAWAVGQG. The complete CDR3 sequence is CAWAVGQGYTF.

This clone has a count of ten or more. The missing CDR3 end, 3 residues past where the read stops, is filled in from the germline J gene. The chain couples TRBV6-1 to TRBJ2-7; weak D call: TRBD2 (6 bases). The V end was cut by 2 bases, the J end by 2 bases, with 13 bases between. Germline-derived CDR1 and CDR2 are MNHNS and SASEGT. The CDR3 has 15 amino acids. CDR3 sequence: CASSERESGAYEQYF. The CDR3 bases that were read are TGTGCCAGCAGTGAAAGGGAGTCGGGGGCCTACGAG.

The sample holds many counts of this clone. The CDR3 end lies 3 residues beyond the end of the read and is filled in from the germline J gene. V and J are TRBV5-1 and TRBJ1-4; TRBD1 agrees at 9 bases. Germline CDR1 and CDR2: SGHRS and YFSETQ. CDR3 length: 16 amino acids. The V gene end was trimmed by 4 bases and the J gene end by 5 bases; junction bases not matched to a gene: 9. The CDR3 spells CASSAEPGTGNEKLFF. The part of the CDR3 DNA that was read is TGCGCCAGCAGCGCGGAACCCGGGACAGGGAATGAAAAA. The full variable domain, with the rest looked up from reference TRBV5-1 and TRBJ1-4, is KAGVTQTPRYLIKTRGQQVTLSCSPISGHRSVSWYQQTPGQGLQFLFEYFSETQRNKGNFPGRFSGRQFSNSRSEMNVSTLELGDSALYLCASSAEPGTGNEKLFFGSGTQLSVL.

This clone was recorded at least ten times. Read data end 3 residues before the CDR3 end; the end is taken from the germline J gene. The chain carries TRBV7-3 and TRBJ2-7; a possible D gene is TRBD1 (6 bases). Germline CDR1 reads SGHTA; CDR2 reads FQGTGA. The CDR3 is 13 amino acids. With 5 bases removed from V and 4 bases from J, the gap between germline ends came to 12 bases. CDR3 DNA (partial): TGTGCCAGCAGCCCGGGACACCAATACGAG. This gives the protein CASSPGHQYE. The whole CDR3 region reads CASSPGHQYEQYF. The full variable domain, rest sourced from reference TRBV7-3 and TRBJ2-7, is GAGVSQTPSNKVTEKGKYVELRCDPISGHTALYWYRQSLGQGPEFLIYFQGTGAADDSGLPNDRFFAVRPEGSVSTLKIQRTERGDSAVYLCASSPGHQYEQYFGPGTRLTVT.

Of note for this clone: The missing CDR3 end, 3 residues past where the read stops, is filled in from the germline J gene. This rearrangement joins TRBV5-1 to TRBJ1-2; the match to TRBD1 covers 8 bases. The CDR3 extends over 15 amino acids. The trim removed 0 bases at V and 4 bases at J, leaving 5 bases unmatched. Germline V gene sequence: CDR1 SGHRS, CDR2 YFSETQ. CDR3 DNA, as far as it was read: TGCGCCAGCAGCTTGGCCGGACAGGGCCTCTATGGC. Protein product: CASSLAGQGLYG. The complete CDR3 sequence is CASSLAGQGLYGYTF.